This TCR beta chain originates from a study of blood T cell repertoires in COVID-19. Study background: Sites in the United States, Italy and Spain provided acute and convalescent COVID-19 samples.

Participant ages covered about 18 to 89 years across 20 to 25 US areas. This clone has a handful of counts. In germline, CDR1 is MDHEN, CDR2 SYDVKM. This CDR3 has 15 residues. Trimming removed 2 bases from V and 2 bases from J, with 10 bases in between. Assay: immunoSEQ multiplex PCR; the TCRdb copy retains only in-frame clones and omits some. The data show about 250,000 clones, roughly 81% seen once. This sequence originates from a woman aged 45 to 65 who had been exposed to COVID-19. The sample comprised PBMCs or T cells enriched from blood (not recorded which). This chain connects TRBV28 to TRBJ1-5, with D unclear. The CDR3 nucleotides read TGTGCCAGCAGTTTAAGCCCGAGGGGCAATCAGCCCCAGCATTTT. This gives the protein CASSLSPRGNQPQHF.